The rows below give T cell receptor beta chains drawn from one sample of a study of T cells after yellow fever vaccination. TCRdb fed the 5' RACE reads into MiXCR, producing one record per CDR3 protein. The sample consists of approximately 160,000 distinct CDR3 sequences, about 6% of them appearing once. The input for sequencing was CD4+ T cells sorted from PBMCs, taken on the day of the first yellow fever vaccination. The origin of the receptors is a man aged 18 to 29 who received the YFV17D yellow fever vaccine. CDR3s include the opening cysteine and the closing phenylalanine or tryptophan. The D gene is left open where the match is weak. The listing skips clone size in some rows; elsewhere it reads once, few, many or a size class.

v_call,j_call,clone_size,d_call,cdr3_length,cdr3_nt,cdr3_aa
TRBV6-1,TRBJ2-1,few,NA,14,TGTGCCAGCACCTCAACGGGTTTTCGCAGTGAGCAGTTCTTC,CASTSTGFRSEQFF
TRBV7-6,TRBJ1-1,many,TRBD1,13,TGTGCCAGCAGCCTGGACAGGGACACTGAAGCTTTCTTT,CASSLDRDTEAFF
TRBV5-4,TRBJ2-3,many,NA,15,TGTGCCAGCAGCTTGGGAGGGTGGGGCACAGATACGCAGTATTTT,CASSLGGWGTDTQYF
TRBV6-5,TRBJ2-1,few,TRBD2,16,TGTGCCAGCAGTTACTCGCCTCCCAGACTAGCAAGTGAGCAGTTCTTC,CASSYSPPRLASEQFF
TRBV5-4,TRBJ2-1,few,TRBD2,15,TGTGCCAGCTCTAGCGGGGCCGGCTCCTACAATGAGCAGTTCTTC,CASSSGAGSYNEQFF
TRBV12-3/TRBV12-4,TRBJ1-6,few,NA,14,TGTGCCAGCAGTTTGGGGAATGGGCGCTCACCCCTCCACTTT,CASSLGNGRSPLHF
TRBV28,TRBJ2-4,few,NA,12,TGTGCCAGCAGTCCCTCAGGGTACATTCAGTACTTC,CASSPSGYIQYF
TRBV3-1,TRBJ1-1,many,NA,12,TGTGCCAGCAGCTCAGAGAGTCTTGAAGCTTTCTTT,CASSSESLEAFF
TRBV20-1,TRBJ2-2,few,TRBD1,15,TGCAGTGCTATCAGGGGACAGGGGGCTGCCGGGGAGCTGTTTTTT,CSAIRGQGAAGELFF
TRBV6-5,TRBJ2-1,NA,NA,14,TGTGCCAGCAGTAGAGGGGGTCCTGGGGATGAGCAGTTCTTC,CASSRGGPGDEQFF